This T cell receptor (beta chain) came from a study of cytomegalovirus exposure and HLA in healthy donors. V gave up 0 bases and J gave up 6 bases; unmatched junction bases: 8. The CDR3 sequence is 16 residues long. Germline CDR1 is SNHLY and CDR2 is FYNNEI. The PCR used 60 Vbeta and 13 Jbeta primers. TCRdb keeps only in-frame clones here, not all; method: immunoSEQ multiplex PCR. The table has approximately 140,000 clones, about 60% seen once; the top ten hold about 7.1%. The TCR comes from a woman between 55 and 75 years old in good health and CMV-seropositive. The chain links TRBV2 to TRBJ2-4; 7 bases align to TRBD1. Specimen: PBMCs. CDR3 sequence reads: CASSEAGRQGRNIQYF. The CDR3 nucleotides read TGTGCCAGCAGTGAAGCTGGAAGACAGGGAAGAAACATTCAGTACTTC. Complete variable domain (other parts from reference TRBV2 and TRBJ2-4): EPEVTQTPSHQVTQMGQEVILRCVPISNHLYFYWYRQILGQKVEFLVSFYNNEISEKSEIFDDQFSVERPDGSNFTLKIRSTKLEDSAMYFCASSEAGRQGRNIQYFGAGTRLSVL.